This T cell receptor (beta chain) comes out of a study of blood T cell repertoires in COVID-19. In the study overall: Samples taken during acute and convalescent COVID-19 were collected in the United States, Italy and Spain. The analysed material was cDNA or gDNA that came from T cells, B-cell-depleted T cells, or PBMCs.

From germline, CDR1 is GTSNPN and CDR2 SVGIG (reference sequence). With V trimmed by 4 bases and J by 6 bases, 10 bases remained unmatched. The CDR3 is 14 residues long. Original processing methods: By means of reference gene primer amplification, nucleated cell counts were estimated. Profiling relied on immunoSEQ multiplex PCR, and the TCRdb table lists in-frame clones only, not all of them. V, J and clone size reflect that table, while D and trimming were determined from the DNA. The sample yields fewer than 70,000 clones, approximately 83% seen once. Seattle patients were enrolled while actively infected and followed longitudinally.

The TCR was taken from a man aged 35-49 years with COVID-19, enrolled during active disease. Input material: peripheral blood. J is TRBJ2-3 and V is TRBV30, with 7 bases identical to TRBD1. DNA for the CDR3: TGTGCCTGGACCTCGGGACAGATCGGGGATACGCAGTATTTT. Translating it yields CAWTSGQIGDTQYF.